The entry below describes one T cell receptor (beta chain). The CDR3 runs 15 residues. V was trimmed by 0 bases and J by 2 bases, leaving 10 bases between them. Germline CDR1 reads ENHRY; CDR2 reads SYGVKD. The participants were between about 18 and 90 years old and came from 20 to 30 US areas. Donors in Cohort 3 who had recovered were those with two negative PCRs, healthcare professional clearance, or resolution of their symptoms. The data originate from a study of blood T cell repertoires in COVID-19. Study at large: Sites in the United States, Italy and Spain provided acute and convalescent COVID-19 samples.

How the authors handled the data: Estimation of nucleated cell counts was performed using reference gene primer amplification. This table comes from immunoSEQ multiplex PCR, and its TCRdb copy is limited to in-frame clones, with some not included. That table furnishes V, J and clone size, whereas the DNA furnished D and trimming. Of a few hundred thousand clones listed, approximately 84% were seen once; the top ten hold almost 3%. Sequenced sample: PBMCs or T cells enriched from blood (not recorded which). The receptor was derived from a woman in her twenties or thirties who had recovered from COVID-19. The rearrangement joins TRBV10-3 to TRBJ1-1; possible D gene TRBD1, 6 bases. The CDR3 protein is CAISESGQINTEAFF. The CDR3 nucleotides are TGTGCCATCAGTGAGTCCGGACAGATTAACACTGAAGCTTTCTTT.